The sequence of this TCR beta chain was determined in a study of CD8+CD57+ T cells in acquired aplastic anemia. Genomic DNA constituted the template upon which TCR beta VDJ and CDR3 profiling was performed. Via MiXCR, TCRdb re-called the reads, giving one row per CDR3 protein. The repertoire holds 260,000 or so distinct CDR3 sequences, around 45% seen once, with about 8.3% in the top ten. Patients chosen for sequencing had CD8+CD57+ cells that had expanded, as shown by flow cytometry. Unmatched junction bases numbered 10, after V lost 6 bases and J lost 7 bases. Germline-derived CDR1 and CDR2 are MNHEY and SVGAGI. The CDR3 is 14 amino acids. This clonotype turned up a few times.

The V call is TRBV6-5, the J call TRBJ2-5, with 8 bases identical to TRBD1. The sequence came from a human donor with aplastic anemia. Sequenced input: sorted CD4+, CD8+, or CD8+CD57+ T cells (not recorded which) from PBMCs. The CDR3 sequence: CASRPGQGPLTQYF. CDR3 nucleotide sequence: TGTGCCAGCAGACCCGGACAGGGCCCCCTGACCCAGTACTTC.